This TCR beta chain was sequenced in a study of blood T cells in healthy people across ages. The authors ran a second PCR of about 7 to 11 cycles using a sample-barcoded 5' primer and a J-beta primer mix. TCRdb fed the 5' RACE reads into MiXCR, producing one record per CDR3 protein. Here the sample spans roughly 1.5 million distinct CDR3 sequences, about 42% being singletons. Germline CDR1 is DFQATT and CDR2 is SNEGSKA (reference sequence). The V segment lost 3 bases and the J segment 6 bases; nucleotides outside the gene matches: 6. This CDR3 region has 13 residues. Remarks on this clonotype: Its antigen is not identified.

The study, taken as a whole, reports: A strong correlation was found between TCR beta diversity and the percentage of naive T cells.

The source material was blood. The chain has TRBV20-1 and TRBJ2-7; TRBD2 aligns across 9 bases. This clonotype was obtained from a woman aged 18-30 years in good health. The CDR3, as DNA: TGCAGTGCTAGGAGCGGGAGGAACGGCGAGCAGTACTTC. Translating it yields CSARSGRNGEQYF.